Listed here are 2 T cell receptor beta chains from one sample, sequenced in a study of technical replicates of blood from a handful of donors. Profiled with immunoSEQ multiplex PCR; TCRdb holds only in-frame clones, not every one. There are some 70,000 clones in the sample; over 95% occur only once, and about 0.22% lies in the top ten. The specimen sequenced was T cells isolated from PBMCs. The receptor source for this set is a human donor in good health.

This chain links TRBV6-1 with TRBJ2-1; 15 nucleotides agree with TRBD2. Trimming cost V 4 bases and J 4 bases; bases outside gene matches: 8. CDR3 length: 18 amino acids. Looked up from germline, CDR1 is MNHNS and CDR2 is SASEGT. This chain's CDR3 is CASSGVGLAGGRYNEQFF. For the CDR3, the DNA is TGTGCCAGCAGTGGAGTAGGACTAGCGGGGGGGCGGTACAATGAGCAGTTCTTC.

The V gene is TRBV25-1, the J gene TRBJ2-1; 7 positions agree with TRBD2. This CDR3 is built from 15 residues. Germline-derived CDR1 and CDR2 are MGHDK and SYGVNS. The V and J ends lost 2 bases and 6 bases, in that order; junction bases with no gene match: 7. Written as DNA, the CDR3 is TGTGCCAGCAGTGAAGTTCGGGGGGACGTCAATGAGCAGTTCTTC. Translating it yields CASSEVRGDVNEQFF.